This passage covers 32 T cell receptor beta chains from one sample sequenced in a study of cytomegalovirus exposure and HLA in healthy donors. PCR employed 60 Vbeta and 13 Jbeta primers. Produced via immunoSEQ multiplex PCR; TCRdb's table is partial and in-frame only. The table lists around 150,000 clones, 80% to 90% of them singletons. The sequencing input was PBMCs. The source of these receptors is a boy between 2 and 15 years old in good health and CMV-seronegative.

Points on this clone: Since a far larger clone is one base different, this is likely a read error. The sample contains more than one DNA sequence encoding this CDR3. The V and J genes are TRBV5-1 and TRBJ1-5; D gene uncertain. The CDR3 has 14 amino acids. CDR1 SGHRS and CDR2 YFSETQ come from the germline V gene. Trimming took 3 bases from V and 5 from J, leaving 12 bases between them. This CDR3 reads CASSSRLLYQPQHF. The CDR3 coding sequence is TGCGCCAGCAGCTCTCGACTCTTGTATCAGCCCCAGCATTTT.

This clone has a single count. This rearrangement joins TRBV6-4 to TRBJ2-3, with 8 bases matching TRBD1. The germline V gene encodes CDR1 MRHNA and CDR2 SNTAGT. V was clipped by 3 bases and J by 6 bases; unmatched bases: 8. The CDR3 runs 15 residues. CDR3 sequence (DNA): TGTGCCAGCAGTGAGGCAGGGGGCGCTGTGGATACGCAGTATTTT. This encodes CASSEAGGAVDTQYF.

The chain couples TRBV6-1 to TRBJ2-5, with 9 bases aligning to TRBD1. Per the germline V gene, CDR1 is MNHNS and CDR2 is SASEGT. V shed 10 bases and J 5 bases; nucleotides not matched to a gene: 11. This CDR3 region has 14 residues. The CDR3 DNA follows: TGTGCCACCGCTACAGGGGGCGCGTGGGAGACCCAGTACTTC. Translating gives CATATGGAWETQYF.

V usage is TRBV18 and J usage is TRBJ1-6; no definite D call. The CDR3 has 19 amino acids. V lost 3 bases, J lost 9 bases, and 27 bases lay in between. Germline loops: CDR1 KGHSH, CDR2 LQKENI. CDR3 in amino acids: CASSPRSLPSGSGGSPLHF. The CDR3 DNA reads as TGTGCCAGCTCACCGAGATCCTTACCGTCGGGCAGCGGTGGTTCACCCCTCCACTTT.

This clone showed up just once. This chain connects TRBV6-6 to TRBJ1-6; the match to TRBD1 covers 7 bases. From germline, CDR1 is MNHNY and CDR2 SVGAGI (reference sequence). V shed 0 bases, J shed 8 bases, and the junction held 4 bases outside the gene matches. The length of the CDR3 is 15 residues. In DNA, the CDR3 is TGTGCCAGCAGTTACTCCGGGACAGAGGATTCACCCCTCCACTTT. The encoded protein is CASSYSGTEDSPLHF.

The chain is built from TRBV7-6 and TRBJ2-7, with a possible D match to TRBD1 (6 bases). CDR1 SGHVS and CDR2 FNYEAQ come from the germline V gene. CDR3 size: 15 residues. V was shortened by 3 bases and J by 4 bases, with 16 bases between the two germline ends. CDR3 sequence reads: CASSFPPGTPYEQYF. The CDR3, as DNA: TGTGCCAGCAGCTTTCCACCCGGGACACCGTACGAGCAGTACTTC. The complete variable domain, with remaining parts taken from reference TRBV7-6 and TRBJ2-7, reads GAGVSQSPRYKVTKRGQDVALRCDPISGHVSLYWYRQALGQGPEFLTYFNYEAQQDKSGLPNDRFSAERPEGSISTLTIQRTEQRDSAMYRCASSFPPGTPYEQYFGPGTRLTVT.

V is TRBV28 and J is TRBJ1-5; tentative D call: TRBD1 (5 bases). The germline V gene has CDR1 MDHEN and CDR2 SYDVKM. This CDR3 is 13 amino acids long. V lost 7 bases and J 4 bases, leaving 11 bases between the germline ends. As DNA, the CDR3 is TGTGCCAGCACCAAACAGGAAAATCAGCCCCAGCATTTT. The encoded protein is CASTKQENQPQHF.

This chain links TRBV7-2 with TRBJ2-7, with 9 bases lining up with TRBD2. The CDR3 is made up of 15 amino acids. The J segment lost 4 bases and the V segment lost 2 bases, leaving 6 bases of the junction unmatched. CDR1 and CDR2 from the germline V gene are SGHTA and FQGNSA. The CDR3 DNA reads TGTGCCAGCAGCTTACGGGCTAGCGGGGTTTACGAGCAGTACTTC. The encoded protein is CASSLRASGVYEQYF.

In this sample, this clone turned up a few times. Mismatch with germline at one junction end may stem from a read error. V is TRBV7-9 and J is TRBJ2-3; 8 bases match TRBD2. This CDR3 has 15 residues. CDR1 is SEHNR, CDR2 FQNEAQ, per germline (reference sequence). Here the CDR3 reads CSSSAVAGSVDTQYF. CDR3 nucleotides: TGTTCCAGCAGCGCAGTAGCGGGATCAGTGGATACGCAGTATTTT.

This clone was observed a single time. The CDR3 here is CASSLGDRVRGQYF. The CDR3 nucleotides are TGTGCCAGCAGTTTAGGGGACAGGGTACGTGGGCAGTACTTC. The chain has TRBV27 and TRBJ2-7; 9 bases match TRBD1. This CDR3 is built from 14 residues. Per the germline V gene, CDR1 is MNHEY and CDR2 is SMNVEV (reference sequence). Trimming cost V 2 bases and J 9 bases; bases outside gene matches: 8.

This clone appeared once. This chain connects TRBV5-1 to TRBJ2-5; the match to TRBD1 covers 9 bases. In germline, CDR1 is SGHRS, CDR2 YFSETQ. Trimming cost V 3 bases and J 4 bases; bases outside gene matches: 13. CDR3 length equals 17 residues. The CDR3 reads CASSSGGLGQGVETQYF. The DNA for the CDR3 is TGCGCCAGCAGCTCGGGAGGCCTGGGACAGGGTGTAGAGACCCAGTACTTC.

The chain has TRBV27 and TRBJ2-7, with TRBD1 matching over 8 bases. CDR1 is MNHEY, CDR2 SMNVEV, per germline (reference sequence). The CDR3 has 14 residues. Unmatched junction bases numbered 10, after V lost 6 bases and J lost 6 bases. The CDR3 sequence: CASSPGTGPFEQYF. The DNA of the CDR3 is TGTGCCAGCAGCCCCGGGACAGGCCCTTTCGAGCAGTACTTC.

The chain employs TRBV9 and TRBJ1-1; weak D call: TRBD1 (5 bases). Germline V gene sequence: CDR1 SGDLS, CDR2 YYNGEE. Trimming took off 3 bases at V and 1 base at J, with 10 bases between the two ends. The CDR3 spans 14 residues. The CDR3 protein is CASSARGTNTEAFF. CDR3 nucleotide sequence: TGTGCCAGCAGCGCCCGGGGGACGAACACTGAAGCTTTCTTT.

The chain carries TRBV6-5 and TRBJ1-3; D gene unclear. Germline lookup yields CDR1 MNHEY and CDR2 SVGAGI. The CDR3 spans 13 residues. V was shortened by 7 bases and J by 3 bases, with 10 bases between the two germline ends. This CDR3 is CASTPPGGNTIYF. The DNA of the CDR3 is TGTGCCAGCACTCCCCCAGGTGGAAACACCATATATTTT.

The chain recombines TRBV28 with TRBJ1-4; maybe TRBD1 (5 bases). The V end was cut by 7 bases, the J end by 8 bases, with 14 bases between. CDR3 length: 13 amino acids. The germline V gene encodes CDR1 MDHEN and CDR2 SYDVKM. The CDR3, as DNA: TGTGCCAGCATGGAGGGGAGTGGGGAAAAACTGTTTTTT. Translated: CASMEGSGEKLFF.

This clone was seen only once. This sequence joins TRBV2 and TRBJ2-3; 7 nucleotides align to TRBD1. There are 15 residues in the CDR3. Trimming took 2 bases from V and 2 from J; bases not matched to a gene: 4. CDR1 and CDR2 from the germline V gene are SNHLY and FYNNEI. Here the CDR3 reads CASSERQGDTDTQYF. Here the CDR3 DNA reads TGTGCCAGCAGTGAACGGCAGGGGGACACAGATACGCAGTATTTT.

The chain is built from TRBV27 and TRBJ2-7; 8 bases are shared with TRBD2. The germline CDR1 and CDR2 sequences are MNHEY and SMNVEV (reference sequence). V lost 0 bases to trimming and J lost 2 bases; unmatched junction nucleotides: 3. The CDR3 loop spans 15 amino acids. As DNA, the CDR3 is TGTGCCAGCAGTTTATCACCTAGCGGGCCCTACGAGCAGTACTTC. It is translated as CASSLSPSGPYEQYF.

The chain has TRBV10-3 and TRBJ1-5; D might be TRBD1 (5 bases). V lost 8 bases, J lost 0 bases, and 11 bases lay in between. Germline V CDR1 and CDR2: ENHRY, SYGVKD. The CDR3 covers 14 residues. The CDR3 is CAIRGDFSNQPQHF. The CDR3 DNA reads as TGTGCCATCCGAGGGGACTTTAGCAATCAGCCCCAGCATTTT.

This chain uses TRBV18 with TRBJ2-7, with 9 bases identical to TRBD1. With V trimmed by 6 bases and J by 3 bases, 12 bases remained unmatched. The CDR3 extends over 16 amino acids. The germline CDR1 and CDR2 sequences are KGHSH and LQKENI. CDR3 nucleotides: TGTGCCAGCTCCCGATACTCTTTGGGACAGGGCTACGAGCAGTACTTC. Protein sequence: CASSRYSLGQGYEQYF.

This clone was counted a single time. The chain links TRBV9 to TRBJ2-4; 9 bases are a match to TRBD1. Germline loops: CDR1 SGDLS, CDR2 YYNGEE. This CDR3 has 14 residues. The V segment lost 3 bases and the J segment 12 bases; nucleotides outside the gene matches: 10. CDR3 in DNA: TGTGCCAGCAGCGCCACCCAGACAGGGGGGGATCAGTACTTC. Encoded protein: CASSATQTGGDQYF.

J is TRBJ2-7 and V is TRBV11-2; D possibly corresponds to TRBD2 (6 bases). V was shortened by 3 bases and J by 7 bases, with 13 bases between the two germline ends. The germline V gene encodes CDR1 SGHAT and CDR2 FQNNGV. The CDR3 is 13 residues long. The CDR3 loop is CASSLGTAWEQYF. The CDR3 DNA sequence: TGTGCCAGCAGCTTGGGGACTGCTTGGGAGCAGTACTTC.

The CDR3 region is CASSPGTGGYEQYF. In DNA form, the CDR3 reads TGTGCCAGCAGTCCCGGGACAGGAGGCTACGAGCAGTACTTC. This chain joins TRBV2 and TRBJ2-7; 8 positions match TRBD1. This CDR3 is 14 amino acids long. Germline CDR1 and CDR2: SNHLY and FYNNEI. Trimming took 5 bases from V and 3 from J; bases not matched to a gene: 6.

To note about this clone: In the same sample, other DNA sequences code for this CDR3. This chain connects TRBV5-6 to TRBJ2-5; 9 bases are a match to TRBD2. The CDR3 totals 15 residues. J lost 5 bases, V lost 5 bases, and 10 bases had no gene match. Germline-derived CDR1 and CDR2 are SGHDT and YYEEEE. CDR3 nucleotide sequence: TGTGCCAGCAGTATAAGCGGGGGGCTCGGGGAGACCCAGTACTTC. It yields the protein CASSISGGLGETQYF.

V and J are TRBV7-9 and TRBJ1-2, with 7 bases lining up with TRBD1. The length of the CDR3 is 15 residues. With 3 bases clipped from V and 2 bases from J, the junction kept 6 bases outside the gene matches. CDR1 and CDR2 (germline): SEHNR, FQNEAQ (reference sequence). CDR3 DNA: TGTGCCAGCAGCTTGGTTACAGGGGTAAACTATGGCTACACCTTC. It codes for CASSLVTGVNYGYTF. The full variable domain, with the rest looked up from reference TRBV7-9 and TRBJ1-2, is DTGVSQNPRHKITKRGQNVTFRCDPISEHNRLYWYRQTLGQGPEFLTYFQNEAQLEKSRLLSDRFSAERPKGSFSTLEIQRTEQGDSAMYLCASSLVTGVNYGYTFGSGTRLTVV.

The chain employs TRBV2 and TRBJ2-5, with TRBD1 identical over 8 bases. With V trimmed by 5 bases and J by 2 bases, 1 base remained unmatched. The CDR3 length is 13 residues. Per the germline V gene, CDR1 is SNHLY and CDR2 is FYNNEI. CDR3 nucleotides: TGTGCCAGCAGTTACAGGGGGCAAGAGACCCAGTACTTC. Protein: CASSYRGQETQYF.

The table lists this clone with a few counts. This chain connects TRBV13 to TRBJ1-2, with 7 bases matching TRBD1. V shed 6 bases and J 8 bases; nucleotides not matched to a gene: 12. This CDR3 is 14 amino acids long. Germline values: CDR1 PRHDT, CDR2 FYEKMQ (reference sequence). Here the CDR3 DNA reads TGTGCCAGCAGTCCAACCGACAGGGCTTACGGCTACACCTTC. Protein product: CASSPTDRAYGYTF.

The V call is TRBV27, the J call TRBJ2-1, with D possibly matching TRBD2 (6 bases). CDR1 MNHEY and CDR2 SMNVEV come from the germline V gene (reference sequence). This CDR3 spans 19 amino acids. V was clipped by 2 bases and J by 0 bases, with 20 bases between them. CDR3 loop: CASSLRGNRPHNSYNEQFF. CDR3 coding DNA: TGTGCCAGCAGTTTACGGGGGAATCGCCCCCATAACTCCTACAATGAGCAGTTCTTC.

The chain carries TRBV7-9 and TRBJ2-5, with D perhaps TRBD1 (5 bases). CDR1 and CDR2 from the germline V gene are SEHNR and FQNEAQ (reference sequence). This CDR3 contains 15 residues. V lost 4 bases and J 2 bases, leaving 14 bases between the germline ends. The CDR3 DNA follows: TGTGCCAGCAGCTCAGGACAAGGGGATCAAGAGACCCAGTACTTC. It is translated as CASSSGQGDQETQYF.

The chain couples TRBV5-6 to TRBJ2-7, with TRBD1 matching 7 bases. The V gene end was trimmed by 1 base and the J gene end by 1 base; junction bases not matched to a gene: 11. The germline gives CDR1 SGHDT, CDR2 YYEEEE. This CDR3 is built from 17 residues. The CDR3 is CASSLITGTATSYEQYF. CDR3 nucleotide sequence: TGTGCCAGCAGCTTGATAACCGGGACAGCGACATCCTACGAGCAGTACTTC.

The chain combines TRBV9 with TRBJ2-7, with 9 bases matching TRBD2. From germline, CDR1 is SGDLS and CDR2 YYNGEE. The CDR3 is made up of 15 amino acids. The junction had 3 bases not matched to a gene; V was cut back by 0 bases and J by 2 bases. The CDR3 protein is CASSVASGGPYEQYF. As DNA, the CDR3 is TGTGCCAGCAGCGTAGCGAGCGGGGGGCCCTACGAGCAGTACTTC.

The chain uses TRBV27 and TRBJ1-1; TRBD1 agrees at 7 bases. This CDR3 is 17 amino acids long. J was trimmed by 1 base and V by 5 bases; bases with no gene match: 13. The germline CDR1 and CDR2 sequences are MNHEY and SMNVEV (reference sequence). The CDR3 nucleotides are TGTGCCAGCAGTGTACGGTTGATGGGGACAGCGAACACTGAAGCTTTCTTT. As protein: CASSVRLMGTANTEAFF.

The J gene is TRBJ1-5, the V gene TRBV7-2; 11 nucleotides align to TRBD1. The CDR3 has 17 residues. Per the germline V gene, CDR1 is SGHTA and CDR2 is FQGNSA. V shed 0 bases, J shed 7 bases, and the junction held 8 bases outside the gene matches. The CDR3 bases are TGTGCCAGCAGCTTAGCGCGGACAGGGGGCAGTGGGCAGCCCCAGCATTTT. Its translation: CASSLARTGGSGQPQHF.